A selection of T cell receptor beta chains follows, all from one sample in a study of technical replicates of blood from four donors. Sequenced by immunoSEQ multiplex PCR; TCRdb stores in-frame clones only, minus some. The sample lists some 70,000 clones; about 90% were seen once. Sequencing was done on a sample of T cells isolated from PBMCs. Receptors originate from a human donor in good health. The CDR3 runs from the conserved cysteine through the conserved F or W. A D gene is named only where the DNA matches it firmly. Not every row has a clone size; where given, it reads once, few, many or a size class.

NA	15	TRBV4-1	TRBJ1-5	NA	TGCGCCAGCAGCCAAGATCTGGCCCAAAATCAGCCCCAGCATTTT	CASSQDLAQNQPQHF
TRBD2	15	TRBV9	TRBJ2-1	NA	TGTGCCAGCAGCGTATCAGGGAGGGATTACAATGAGCAGTTCTTC	CASSVSGRDYNEQFF
TRBD2	19	TRBV7-9	TRBJ2-5	NA	TGTGCCAGCAGCCCCTACCCTTGGGGCCAGCGGGAGCTTCAAGAGACCCAGTACTTC	CASSPYPWGQRELQETQYF
NA	12	TRBV2	TRBJ2-2	NA	TGTGCCAGCAGTGGGGGGGTAGGGGAGCTGTTTTTT	CASSGGVGELFF
TRBD1	14	TRBV18	TRBJ1-5	once	TGTGCCAGCTCACCACCGACAGGGGATCAGCCCCAGCATTTT	CASSPPTGDQPQHF
NA	12	TRBV30	TRBJ1-2	NA	TGTGCCTGGTATCTTCCCCTCTATGGCTACACCTTC	CAWYLPLYGYTF
TRBD2	16	TRBV27	TRBJ2-5	NA	TGTGCCAGCAGTTTAGAGGGCCTAGCGGGCAGGGAGACCCAGTACTTC	CASSLEGLAGRETQYF
NA	14	TRBV4-2	TRBJ2-1	once	TGTGCCAGCAGCAACAGGGAGGGGTACAATGAGCAGTTCTTC	CASSNREGYNEQFF
TRBD1	16	TRBV4-3	TRBJ1-5	NA	TGCGCCAGCAGCCAAGAAATACGGGACAGGGTTCAGCCCCAGCATTTT	CASSQEIRDRVQPQHF
NA	14	TRBV19	TRBJ1-5	NA	TGTGCCAGTAGAGGGGCGCCGGACAATCAGCCCCAGCATTTT	CASRGAPDNQPQHF
NA	14	TRBV4-1	TRBJ2-7	NA	TGCGCCAGCAGCCAAGCCGGGGTCTCCTACGAGCAGTACTTC	CASSQAGVSYEQYF
TRBD2	14	TRBV4-1	TRBJ2-7	NA	TGCGCCAGCAGCCCGCTAGCGGGTTCCTACGAGCAGTACTTC	CASSPLAGSYEQYF
TRBD2	18	TRBV4-1	TRBJ2-2	NA	TGCGCCAGCAGCCTAGGGAGTAGCGGGAGAATAGGGACCGGGGAGCTGTTTTTT	CASSLGSSGRIGTGELFF
TRBD2	17	TRBV4-1	TRBJ2-7	NA	TGCGCCAGCAGCCAAGCACTCTCGGGACTAGCGGTCTACGAGCAGTACTTC	CASSQALSGLAVYEQYF
NA	14	TRBV21-1	TRBJ2-5	NA	TGTGCCAGCAGCAATCTTGGCAGCCAAGAGACCCAGTACTTC	CASSNLGSQETQYF
NA	13	TRBV13	TRBJ2-7	NA	TGTGCCAGTCACAGGGAGCAGCTCAACGAGCAGTACTTC	CASHREQLNEQYF
NA	13	TRBV29-1	TRBJ2-7	NA	TGCAGCGTTGGAATACAGGGAAACTACGAGCAGTACTTC	CSVGIQGNYEQYF
NA	15	TRBV5-1	TRBJ1-1	NA	TGCGCCAGCAGCTTGGAGGGAGGGGTGGACACTGAAGCTTTCTTT	CASSLEGGVDTEAFF
NA	16	TRBV7-3	TRBJ2-1	NA	TGTGCCAGCAGCTTAGCCCCTAGATCTAACAACAATGAGCAGTTCTTC	CASSLAPRSNNNEQFF
TRBD1	17	TRBV14	TRBJ2-2	NA	TGTGCCAGCAGCCTATGGACAGGTGGGGGAGACACCGGGGAGCTGTTTTTT	CASSLWTGGGDTGELFF
NA	12	TRBV10-3	TRBJ2-7	NA	TGTGCCATCGGGCAGAACTCCTACGAGCAGTACTTC	CAIGQNSYEQYF
TRBD2	14	TRBV30	TRBJ2-2	NA	TGTGCCTGCCGGGGGAGGGGCGACACCGGGGAGCTGTTTTTT	CACRGRGDTGELFF
TRBD2	16	TRBV27	TRBJ2-7	once	TGTGCCAGCAGTTTATACAGACTAGCGGGTACCTACGAGCAGTACTTC	CASSLYRLAGTYEQYF
TRBD1	14	TRBV6-5	TRBJ2-7	NA	TGTGCCAGCAGTTATGGGAACAGGGGCTACGAGCAGTACTTC	CASSYGNRGYEQYF
NA	16	TRBV7-3	TRBJ2-7	NA	TGTGCCAGCAGCCACGAGGGGTTGGGGGGCTCCTACGAGCAGTACTTC	CASSHEGLGGSYEQYF
NA	12	TRBV29-1	TRBJ2-7	NA	TGCAGCGTCCTCCTAGAGGGTTACGAGCAGTACTTC	CSVLLEGYEQYF
TRBD2	13	TRBV6-5	TRBJ2-1	NA	TGTGCCAGCGGGACTAGCGGGGTCAATGAGCAGTTCTTC	CASGTSGVNEQFF
NA	18	TRBV5-6	TRBJ2-1	NA	TGTGCCAGCAGCTTGGCCAGGCCCGGGACACACCTCTACAATGAGCAGTTCTTC	CASSLARPGTHLYNEQFF
NA	13	TRBV10-3	TRBJ2-2	NA	TGTGCCATCAGTGAGAGGGGAGGCGGGGAGCTGTTTTTT	CAISERGGGELFF
NA	17	TRBV2	TRBJ2-7	NA	TGTGCCAGCAGTGAACTTCCACAGGGCCTATACTCCTACGAGCAGTACTTC	CASSELPQGLYSYEQYF
NA	15	TRBV11-2	TRBJ1-1	NA	TGTGCCAGCAGCTTAGTGCACCCAGTGAACACTGAAGCTTTCTTT	CASSLVHPVNTEAFF